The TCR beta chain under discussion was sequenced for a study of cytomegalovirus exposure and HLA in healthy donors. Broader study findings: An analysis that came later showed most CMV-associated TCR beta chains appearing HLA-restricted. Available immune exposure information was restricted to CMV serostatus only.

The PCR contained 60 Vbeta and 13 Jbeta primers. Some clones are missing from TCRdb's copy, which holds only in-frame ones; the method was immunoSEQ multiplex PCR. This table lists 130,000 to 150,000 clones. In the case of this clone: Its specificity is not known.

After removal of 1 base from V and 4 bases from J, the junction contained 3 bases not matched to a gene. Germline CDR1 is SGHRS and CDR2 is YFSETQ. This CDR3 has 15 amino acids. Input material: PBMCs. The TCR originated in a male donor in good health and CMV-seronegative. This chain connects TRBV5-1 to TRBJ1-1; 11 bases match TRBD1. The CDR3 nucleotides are TGCGCCAGCAGCTTGCCGGGACAGGGGGGCACTGAAGCTTTCTTT. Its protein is CASSLPGQGGTEAFF.